This entry is about one T cell receptor beta chain. No cognate antigen has been identified for it. Qualities for individual bases were not recorded, and no much larger clone is one base off. These data come from a study of human T cells and chemical hapten exposure (dated by TCRdb to the early 2020s). Broadly, across the study: For sensitization, 2% DPC in acetone was applied to a 2 cm by 2 cm area of upper inner arm skin. Weekly therapeutic DPC doses were additionally applied to the scalp of patients throughout the approximately 25-week study period. Patch testing was done on the upper back using Finn chambers containing 0.01% DPC, and results were scored after 6 days according to International Contact Dermatitis Research Group standards. The patient cohort, mostly female, included alopecia areata with under or over 50% scalp involvement, alopecia totalis and alopecia universalis. Libraries were pooled for sequencing, and per-sample TCR yields varied mainly because of small differences in library volumes within the pool. This study followed changes in the peripheral blood TCR repertoire in vivo during primary and secondary sensitization of alopecia patients to the hapten diphenylcyclopropenone (DPC). Blood was sampled from patients pre-sensitization (week 0) and at 2, 6 and about 24 weeks after DPC sensitization. Roughly 30 alopecia patients provided blood for TCR sequencing at one to four time points (pre-sensitization, 2, 6 and 24 weeks).

The method behind the library was RACE. Sequenced using a NextSeq 500. During library preparation, unique molecular identifiers were attached to individual cDNA molecules so that TCRs could be counted quantitatively and reproducibly. For every blood RNA sample, sequencing covered both the TCR alpha and TCR beta chains. The authors' pipeline ran thus. Samples had a median of approximately 93,000 TCRs, with a range from about 23,224 to 750,000. The Decombinator software suite was used to annotate V, J and CDR3 in the TCR reads. Every sample was subsampled to the same number of TCRs (28,000) for the PS versus PT1 abundance plots. TCRs were defined as expanded if absent before sensitization and observed at least eight times at the 2-week time point. The public reads were reanalyzed by TCRdb: fastp trimming at Q25, MiXCR alignment, in-frame beta chains only. Every entry covers one CDR3 protein and lists the most common genes and DNA from its rows. The V and J calls shown here were made by TCRdb, not taken from the authors' results. Within this sample are some 38,000 distinct CDR3 sequences, with less than 8.5% of them counted one time only. Of the sample, over 1% is held by the ten largest clones.

At the junction V is shortened by 1 base and J by 3 bases, with 6 bases in between. The CDR3 runs 13 residues from the cysteine to the phenylalanine. The kept DNA is CDR3 alone, 39 bases in frame from the first base. CDR1 and CDR2 (SGDLS, YYNGEE) derive from the germline V gene. General study outcomes and caveats: All patients had alopecia, a presumed autoimmune disease, so their immune response might differ from that of healthy individuals. Expanded TCRs formed significantly more large CDR3 similarity clusters than pre-sensitization or healthy control sets, consistent with antigen-driven responses. Repeated subsampling changed both the strength of the expansion versus patch-test correlation and the threshold at which that correlation became significant. No change with DPC sensitization was found in the number of TCRs above 1 in 1000 frequency, and no evidence of global repertoire structure alterations was found. Patch test score correlated positively with the number of PT1 expanded TCRs, reaching significance at thresholds 8, 16 and 32 but not at 4.

Taken with the paper, the label for time point translates to: pre-sensitization, week 0. Taken with the paper, the label for treatment or condition translates to: therapeutic diphenylcyclopropenone sensitization with weekly scalp DPC. Blood at each patch-test visit was drawn before the patch test was applied. Eligible patients were aged 18 to 70, diagnosed with alopecia, deemed suitable for DPC therapy, and excluded if pregnant. Unfractionated whole blood was collected in Tempus Blood RNA tubes, and total RNA was extracted from that blood. Specimen: whole blood, collected in connection with sensitization to the hapten diphenylcyclopropenone (DPC). The TCR sequence derives from a woman aged 50 to 60 with alopecia areata. Some clones in this sample may be carry-over from other donors' samples. The chain uses TRBV9 and TRBJ2-3; no D gene call is confident. For the CDR3, the sequence is CASSVCPTDTQYF. The bases are TGTGCCAGCAGCGTATGCCCGACAGATACGCAGTATTTT.